The clone carrying this T cell receptor (beta chain) was observed at least ten times. For the second PCR, which ran for roughly 7 to 11 cycles, a sample-barcoded 5' primer and a J-beta primer mix were used. TCRdb ran MiXCR on the 5' RACE reads and lists one entry per CDR3 protein. The repertoire holds hundreds of thousands of distinct CDR3 sequences, roughly 32% seen once, with 15% in the top ten. This entry comes from a study of blood T cells in healthy people across ages. In germline, CDR1 is LGHDT, CDR2 YNNKEL (reference sequence). The V and J ends lost 4 bases and 2 bases respectively, with 12 bases between them. The CDR3 is 15 amino acids.

This clonotype originated in a woman older than 75 in good health. The chain is built from TRBV3-1 and TRBJ2-1; D might be TRBD2 (5 bases). Sequencing input: blood. The CDR3 loop is CASSPSLQTYNEQFF. CDR3 nucleotide sequence: TGTGCCAGCAGCCCTAGCTTACAGACCTACAATGAGCAGTTCTTC.